The rows below give T cell receptor beta chains drawn from one sample of a study of early T cells in non-severe SARS-CoV-2 infection. TCRdb re-called the 5' RACE reads with MiXCR, one entry per CDR3 protein. The sample lists tens of thousands of distinct CDR3 sequences, 9.5% to 15% occurring once. Sequences were obtained from whole blood. The receptors were sampled from an adult who was a healthcare worker with PCR-confirmed SARS-CoV-2 infection or an uninfected control (not recorded which). Each CDR3 is given with its conserved first and last residue. The D gene is left open where the match is weak. Clone size is given for some rows only: seen once, a few or many times, or a class if the clone is expanded.

j_call v_call d_call clone_size cdr3_aa cdr3_nt
TRBJ2-4 TRBV2 TRBD2 few CASIRPSSGKNIQYF TGTGCCAGCATCCGGCCGTCTAGCGGGAAAAACATTCAGTACTTC
TRBJ1-5 TRBV5-5 . . CASSLVSNQPQHF TGTGCCAGCAGCTTGGTGAGCAATCAGCCCCAGCATTTT
TRBJ2-1 TRBV11-2 . many CASSLSLYNEQFF TGTGCCAGCAGCTTGTCGCTCTACAATGAGCAGTTCTTC
TRBJ1-5 TRBV7-9 . many CASVSDSDQPQHF TGTGCCAGCGTATCCGACAGCGATCAGCCCCAGCATTTT
TRBJ2-1 TRBV12-3/TRBV12-4 TRBD1 . CASSSGTGYYNEQFF TGTGCCAGCAGCTCCGGGACAGGGTACTACAATGAGCAGTTCTTC
TRBJ1-5 TRBV20-1 TRBD1 many CSARRARTGDQPQHF TGCAGTGCTAGACGGGCCCGAACAGGGGATCAGCCCCAGCATTTT
TRBJ2-1 TRBV7-3 TRBD2 many CASSPRLAGSEQFF TGTGCCAGCAGCCCCAGACTAGCGGGCAGTGAGCAGTTCTTC
TRBJ2-5 TRBV15 . many CATSREEEETQYF TGTGCCACCAGCAGAGAAGAGGAGGAGACCCAGTACTTC
TRBJ1-2 TRBV20-1 TRBD1 many CSALGTGVRGYTF TGCAGTGCTCTGGGGACAGGAGTCAGGGGCTACACCTTC
TRBJ2-5 TRBV20-1 . . CSARDARESQYF TGCAGTGCTAGAGATGCCCGGGAATCCCAGTACTTC
TRBJ1-2 TRBV7-9 . . CASSPEGVLAYYGYTF TGTGCCAGCAGCCCTGAGGGGGTCCTGGCCTACTATGGCTACACCTTC
TRBJ1-1 TRBV12-3/TRBV12-4 . many CASSLRGSVNTEAFF TGTGCCAGCAGTTTAAGGGGCTCGGTGAACACTGAAGCTTTCTTT
TRBJ2-3 TRBV5-4 . . CASSLVLEPDTQYF TGTGCCAGCAGCTTGGTTCTAGAACCAGATACGCAGTATTTT
TRBJ2-5 TRBV4-1 . few CASSQEPNQGTQYF TGCGCCAGCAGCCAAGAGCCCAATCAAGGGACCCAGTACTTC
TRBJ2-3 TRBV2 . . CASSDNRDTDTQYF TGTGCCAGCAGTGATAACAGGGATACAGATACGCAGTATTTT
TRBJ2-6 TRBV5-5 TRBD1 . CASSFSQGATGANVLTF TGTGCCAGCAGCTTTTCACAGGGGGCAACTGGGGCCAACGTCCTGACTTTC
TRBJ2-3 TRBV28 TRBD2 . CASTSPSGRKPHDTQYF TGTGCCAGCACCTCTCCTAGCGGGAGAAAACCCCACGATACGCAGTATTTT
TRBJ1-5 TRBV7-9 . many CASSLSNNQPQHF TGTGCCAGCAGCTTAAGCAACAATCAGCCCCAGCATTTT